Below, 11 T cell receptor beta chains from the same sample are listed, as sequenced in a study of T cell responses to AZD1222 COVID-19 vaccine. Measured with immunoSEQ multiplex PCR; TCRdb has only the in-frame clones, and not every one. The table records around 150,000 clones, roughly 86% of them present only once. Sequencing used peripheral blood, obtained on day 0 of AZD1222 vaccination. All receptors come from an adult in good health.

The J gene is TRBJ1-1, the V gene TRBV4-2; D not resolved. CDR3 length: 14 residues. Germline CDR1 is LGHNA and CDR2 is YNFKEQ. The ends were cut back, 0 bases at V and 5 bases at J, with 10 bases in the middle. CDR3 loop: CASSQDYGETEAFF. The CDR3 DNA is TGTGCCAGCAGCCAAGATTACGGGGAAACTGAAGCTTTCTTT.

The chain is built from TRBV19 and TRBJ1-5; 7 nucleotides agree with TRBD1. The V gene end was trimmed by 7 bases and the J gene end by 2 bases; junction bases not matched to a gene: 11. This CDR3 region has 16 residues. Germline V gene data show CDR1 as LNHDA and CDR2 as SQIVND (reference sequence). CDR3 residues: CASTTWQGGGNQPQHF. CDR3 DNA sequence: TGTGCCAGTACCACATGGCAGGGGGGAGGCAATCAGCCCCAGCATTTT.

This clone was picked up a small number of times. This chain connects TRBV27 to TRBJ1-1, with 9 bases matching TRBD1. The trim removed 1 base at V and 4 bases at J, leaving 7 bases unmatched. From germline, CDR1 is MNHEY and CDR2 SMNVEV (reference sequence). CDR3 length equals 16 residues. The CDR3 spells CASSLLARTGVTEAFF. The DNA for the CDR3 is TGTGCCAGCAGTTTATTGGCCCGGACAGGGGTCACTGAAGCTTTCTTT.

The chain joins TRBV9 to TRBJ1-1, with a possible D match to TRBD1 (5 bases). Germline V gene lookup returns CDR1 SGDLS and CDR2 YYNGEE. CDR3 length equals 14 residues. Trimming shortened V by 2 bases and J by 10 bases, and 18 bases separated the two germline ends. As DNA, the CDR3 is TGTGCCAGCAGCGTCGCAGATATCGCGGGGGGAGCTTTCTTT. It specifies CASSVADIAGGAFF.

The rearrangement joins TRBV27 to TRBJ1-2; D unresolved. With 6 bases removed from V and 4 bases from J, the gap between germline ends came to 15 bases. This CDR3 contains 14 residues. Germline CDR1 reads MNHEY; CDR2 reads SMNVEV (reference sequence). CDR3: CASSSLTGGYGYTF. The CDR3 bases are TGTGCCAGCAGCTCTCTCACCGGCGGCTATGGCTACACCTTC.

The gene calls are TRBV9 and TRBJ2-1; the D is unclear. CDR1 and CDR2 (germline): SGDLS, YYNGEE. The CDR3 contains 14 residues. V lost 4 bases and J 9 bases, leaving 17 bases between the germline ends. The CDR3 spells CASSHSGQNAEQFF. The CDR3 DNA follows: TGTGCCAGCAGCCACAGTGGGCAGAATGCTGAGCAGTTCTTC.

In this sample, this clone turned up once. The V gene is TRBV2, the J gene TRBJ1-1; no definite D call. The CDR3 runs 11 residues. V dropped 4 bases and J dropped 5 bases, with 5 bases sitting between them. Per the germline V gene, CDR1 is SNHLY and CDR2 is FYNNEI. CDR3 amino acids: CASSVLTEAFF. The CDR3 DNA sequence: TGTGCCAGCAGTGTATTGACTGAAGCTTTCTTT.

A single count supports this clone. This rearrangement joins TRBV3-1 (or the pseudogene TRBV3-2) to TRBJ2-5; D might be TRBD2 (6 bases). The CDR3 has 15 amino acids. Trimming removed 4 bases from V and 4 bases from J, with 16 bases in between. CDR1 is LGHDT and CDR2 is YNNKEL in the germline V gene (reference sequence). The CDR3 bases are TGTGCCAGCAGCCCGCCGGGACTCGTCCGAGAGACCCAGTACTTC. It encodes CASSPPGLVRETQYF.

The rearrangement joins TRBV5-8 to TRBJ2-1; a possible D gene is TRBD2 (6 bases). CDR1 is SGHTS, CDR2 YDEGEE, per germline. Trimming took 2 bases from V and 4 from J, leaving 10 bases between them. This CDR3 spans 14 amino acids. The CDR3 region is CASSFSGTYNEQFF. CDR3 nucleotide sequence: TGTGCCAGCAGCTTTTCCGGGACTTACAATGAGCAGTTCTTC.

The chain is built from TRBV5-1 and TRBJ1-4; possibly TRBD1 for D (6 bases). Per the germline V gene, CDR1 is SGHRS and CDR2 is YFSETQ. V gave up 4 bases and J gave up 3 bases, with 10 bases separating them. The CDR3 has 14 residues. Here the CDR3 DNA reads TGCGCCAGCAGCGTTGGACAGCCTAATGAAAAACTGTTTTTT. Amino acids: CASSVGQPNEKLFF.

The V and J genes are TRBV4-1 and TRBJ1-5; 11 bases agree with TRBD1. After removal of 5 bases from V and 2 bases from J, the junction contained 8 bases not matched to a gene. The CDR3 totals 17 residues. The germline gives CDR1 MGHRA, CDR2 YSYEKL. The CDR3 DNA is TGCGCCAGCAGCTTGCTCGGGACAGGGGGACGCAATCAGCCCCAGCATTTT. Amino acids: CASSLLGTGGRNQPQHF.